This is a list of T cell receptor beta chains from one sample in a study of blood T cells in healthy people across ages. TCRdb used MiXCR to reprocess the 5' RACE reads, holding one entry per CDR3 protein. The table has 700,000 to 900,000 distinct CDR3 sequences, approximately 53% seen once. Specimen: blood. The receptors derive from a man older than 75 in good health. CDR3s include the opening cysteine and the closing phenylalanine or tryptophan.

V	J	CDR3
TRBV14	TRBJ2-1	CASSQDWGTQIRVEQFF
TRBV12-3/TRBV12-4	TRBJ1-1	CATSSRAGGGTEAFF
TRBV6-6	TRBJ1-1	CASSYRVTEAFF
TRBV3-1	TRBJ2-1	CASSQDWADPRNYNEQFF
TRBV20-1	TRBJ1-2	CSARGDRGFYGYTF
TRBV7-9	TRBJ2-1	CASSLRGGPEQFF
TRBV11-2	TRBJ2-5	CASSGPGLVLQETQYF
TRBV20-1	TRBJ1-5	CSARGDTYRPQHF
TRBV29-1	TRBJ2-5	CSASGAETQYF
TRBV27	TRBJ2-1	CASTRQGLTVTYNEQFF
TRBV9	TRBJ2-5	CASSVAPGTQYF
TRBV5-1	TRBJ2-5	CASSSGRNANQETQYF
TRBV20-1	TRBJ2-3	CSASGGLVGGHRYAYF
TRBV3-1	TRBJ2-1	CASSPRGGEQFF
TRBV28	TRBJ2-3	CASRGSGRGGAQYF
TRBV5-6	TRBJ2-1	CASSLVSASRSYNEQFF